The entry below gives a single TCR beta chain sequence along with its context. No antigen is known for it. The missing CDR3 end, 3 residues past where the read stops, is filled in from the germline J gene. Per the germline V gene, CDR1 is DFQATT and CDR2 is SNEGSKA (reference sequence). The CDR3 consists of 13 residues. V dropped 7 bases and J dropped 9; count of bases not matched to a gene: 9. Related graft donors supplied nonmyeloablative bone marrow transplants, and mixed chimerism was transient. The source of the sample is a study of Tregs in tolerant kidney transplant recipients. Regarding the study as a whole: Expanding Tregs on activated donor B cells appeared to best identify donor-specific TCRbeta clones.

Profiling relied on immunoSEQ multiplex PCR, and the TCRdb table lists in-frame clones only, not all of them. The table for this sample gives roughly 15,000 clones. This specimen consisted of CD4+ T cells from blood (PBMCs), obtained 12 months after the transplant. The chain links TRBV20-1 to TRBJ2-1; 10 nucleotides agree with TRBD2. The TCR sequence derives from a human patient who received a combined kidney and bone marrow transplant. Some of the T cells might come from the graft donor. The CDR3 DNA, read in part, is TGCAGTGAGGGGGCTAGCGGGAGAAGTGAG. It codes for CSEGASGRSE. The whole CDR3 sequence reads CSEGASGRSEQFF.